The T cell receptor (beta chain) described here comes from a study of post-analysis software for immune sequencing data. Study results and caveats: Included in a set of roughly five TRBV segments more frequent in patients than controls were TRBV5-6, TRBV5-1 and TRBV20-1.

The TCR beta cDNA libraries contained unique molecular identifiers. TCRdb fed the PCR reads into MiXCR, producing one record per CDR3 protein. The sample contains roughly 650,000 distinct CDR3 sequences, approximately 59% of which appear only once. As regards this clonotype: Its cognate antigen is unknown.

Germline-derived CDR1 and CDR2 are MNHEY and SMNVEV (reference sequence). There are 17 residues in the CDR3. V lost 6 bases to trimming and J lost 4 bases; unmatched junction nucleotides: 12. The receptor was isolated from a girl aged 2 to 10 with multiple sclerosis. The source material was blood. The chain has TRBV27 and TRBJ1-5; 10 bases are shared with TRBD1. The CDR3 sequence: CASSPWTGGLINQPQHF. For the CDR3, the DNA is TGTGCCAGCAGCCCCTGGACAGGGGGTTTGATAAATCAGCCCCAGCATTTT.